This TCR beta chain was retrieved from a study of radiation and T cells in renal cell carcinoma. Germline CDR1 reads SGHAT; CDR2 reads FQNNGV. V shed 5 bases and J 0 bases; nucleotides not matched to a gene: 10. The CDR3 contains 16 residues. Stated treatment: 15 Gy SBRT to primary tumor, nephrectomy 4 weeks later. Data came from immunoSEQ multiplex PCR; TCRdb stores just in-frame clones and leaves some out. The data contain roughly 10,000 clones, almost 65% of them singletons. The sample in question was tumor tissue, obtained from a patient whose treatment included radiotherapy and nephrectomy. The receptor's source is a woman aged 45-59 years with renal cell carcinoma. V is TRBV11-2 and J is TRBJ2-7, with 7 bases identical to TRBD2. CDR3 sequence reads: CASSKRDGGFSYEQYF. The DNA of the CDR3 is TGTGCCAGCAGCAAGCGGGACGGTGGTTTCTCCTACGAGCAGTACTTC.